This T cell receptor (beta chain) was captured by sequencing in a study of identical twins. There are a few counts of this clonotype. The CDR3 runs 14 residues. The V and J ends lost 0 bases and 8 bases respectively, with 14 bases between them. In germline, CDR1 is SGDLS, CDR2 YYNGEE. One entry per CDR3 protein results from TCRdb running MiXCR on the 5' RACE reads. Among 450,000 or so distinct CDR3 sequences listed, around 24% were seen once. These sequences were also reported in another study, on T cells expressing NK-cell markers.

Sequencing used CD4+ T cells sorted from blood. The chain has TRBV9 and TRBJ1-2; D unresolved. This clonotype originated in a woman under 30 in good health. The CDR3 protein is CASSVEASLRGYTF. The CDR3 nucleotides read TGTGCCAGCAGCGTAGAAGCCTCCCTAAGGGGCTACACCTTC.